This TCR beta chain was captured by sequencing in a study of response to subunit inactivated influenza vaccine. In TCRdb, the RT-PCR reads were re-called with MiXCR into one record per CDR3 protein. This table has almost 600,000 distinct CDR3 sequences, roughly 15% appearing once. Per the germline V gene, CDR1 is LGHDT and CDR2 is YNNKEL (reference sequence). V lost 5 bases, J lost 5 bases, and 11 bases stayed unmatched. The CDR3 contains 16 residues. This clonotype was sampled from a man aged 50 to 60 who received an inactivated influenza vaccine. Sequencing used PBMCs from blood, obtained 11 to 12 days after vaccination. The gene calls are TRBV3-1 and TRBJ2-5, with 10 bases that match TRBD2. The CDR3 DNA reads TGTGCCAGCAGCGGATCAGCGGGGGGGCCTCAGGAGACCCAGTACTTC. Protein: CASSGSAGGPQETQYF.